This T cell receptor (beta chain) was captured in a study of shared clonotypes between healthy human individuals. Overall study: There were three CD4 naive, three CD4 memory, two CD8 naive and one CD8 memory plates per donor. Study observations and caveats: A generally larger estimated richness was seen in naive subsets than in memory subsets. Donor scarcity curtailed the genetic and exposure-history diversity represented herein.

Terminally differentiated effector memory CD45RA+ cells were excluded from the naive CD8 cells, which were CD45RO-negative and positively selected for CCR7. The donor cohort consisted entirely of Caucasian adults residing in Nashville, Tennessee. With regard to this clone: The antigen remains undetermined.

Trimming at V came to 4 bases and at J to 4 bases, leaving 6 bases not matched to a gene. Germline V CDR1 and CDR2: MNHEY, SMNVEV (reference sequence). This CDR3 has 15 residues. Profiling relied on immunoSEQ multiplex PCR, and the TCRdb table lists in-frame clones only, not all of them. The sample has a few hundred thousand clones, over 95% seen once. This clonotype originated in a woman in her twenties or thirties in good health. This chain links TRBV27 with TRBJ2-3, with 9 bases matching TRBD2. Sequenced material: naive CD8+ T cells sorted from blood. The DNA of the CDR3 is TGTGCCAGCAGTTATAGCGGGAGTATATCAGATACGCAGTATTTT. Its translation: CASSYSGSISDTQYF.